A single sample gave rise to the 10 T cell receptor beta chains below, sequenced in a study of T-cell reconstitution after alpha-beta-depleted transplantation in children. This sample's TCRbeta library carried unique molecular identifier barcodes. TCRdb reanalysed the PCR reads using MiXCR and keeps one entry per CDR3 protein. The repertoire holds around 450,000 distinct CDR3 sequences, with roughly two fifths as singletons. Sequencing was performed on PBMCs, taken before TCRalphabeta/CD19-depleted stem cell transplant. All receptors come from a girl aged 2-10 years with aplastic anemia, due to receive a stem cell transplant.

The sample holds many counts of this clonotype. The rearrangement uses TRBV6-1 and TRBJ2-1; tentative D call: TRBD2 (6 bases). The length of the CDR3 is 15 residues. Between the trimmed V and J ends, which lost 4 bases and 2 bases, there was a span of 12 bases. Germline V gene lookup returns CDR1 MNHNS and CDR2 SASEGT. The CDR3 DNA is TGTGCCAGCAGTGCCGGGAGACGCACCTACAATGAGCAGTTCTTC. Amino acid sequence: CASSAGRRTYNEQFF.

This clonotype has ten or more counts. The chain couples TRBV12-3 or TRBV12-4 to TRBJ1-2; 7 bases line up with TRBD1. This CDR3 region has 12 residues. J was trimmed by 7 bases and V by 8 bases; bases with no gene match: 7. The chain's CDR3 is CASVFYRGGYTF. CDR3 bases: TGTGCCAGCGTGTTTTACAGGGGTGGCTACACCTTC.

This clonotype was seen just once. It may be a read error: a sequence one base away is much more abundant. V usage is TRBV20-1 and J usage is TRBJ2-2; 7 positions agree with TRBD2. The CDR3 is 15 residues long. Per the germline V gene, CDR1 is DFQATT and CDR2 is SNEGSKA (reference sequence). DNA for the CDR3: TGCAGTGCTAGAGCTGGGCGGGGGAACACCGGGGAGCTGATTTTT. Translating gives CSARAGRGNTGELIF.

The gene calls are TRBV6-1 and TRBJ1-6; TRBD1 aligns across 7 bases. This CDR3 is 14 amino acids long. Germline V gene lookup returns CDR1 MNHNS and CDR2 SASEGT. V lost 5 bases to trimming and J lost 10 bases; unmatched junction nucleotides: 8. The CDR3 loop is CASSRDSRGSPLHF. The CDR3 coding sequence is TGTGCCAGCAGTCGGGACAGCCGTGGGTCACCCCTCCACTTT.

Many counts were recorded for this clonotype. The chain joins TRBV7-2 to TRBJ1-3; the match to TRBD1 covers 9 bases. The CDR3 totals 17 residues. The J segment lost 7 bases and the V segment lost 1 base, leaving 11 bases of the junction unmatched. Looked up from germline, CDR1 is SGHTA and CDR2 is FQGNSA. For the CDR3, the DNA is TGTGCCAGCAGCTTAGTAGGACCGGGACAGGGATTCAACACCATATATTTT. This encodes CASSLVGPGQGFNTIYF.

CDR3 protein: CAAYAGDGNTEAFF. The CDR3 DNA reads TGTGCCGCTTACGCAGGGGACGGAAACACTGAAGCTTTCTTT. The chain carries TRBV24-1 and TRBJ1-1; D perhaps matches TRBD1 (6 bases). V was pared by 12 bases and J by 2 bases, with 18 bases between. Per the germline V gene, CDR1 is KGHDR and CDR2 is SFDVKD. The CDR3 contains 14 residues.

The chain employs TRBV6-5 and TRBJ2-1; 7 bases are shared with TRBD2. The CDR3 totals 15 residues. Per germline, CDR1 MNHEY and CDR2 SVGAGI. V lost 4 bases to trimming and J lost 2 bases; unmatched junction nucleotides: 5. The CDR3: CASSLSGRPYNEQFF. CDR3 nucleotides: TGTGCCAGCAGTTTATCCGGGAGGCCCTACAATGAGCAGTTCTTC.

Ten or more counts support this clonotype. The rearrangement uses TRBV12-3 or TRBV12-4 and TRBJ2-2; 9 bases align to TRBD1. CDR3 length equals 15 residues. The V gene end was trimmed by 4 bases and the J gene end by 4 bases; junction bases not matched to a gene: 4. The CDR3 region has the DNA TGTGCCAGCAGTTCCCGGACAGGGGTCACCGGGGAGCTGTTTTTT. Protein: CASSSRTGVTGELFF.

CDR3: CAWRETFTGELFF. The DNA for the CDR3 is TGTGCCTGGAGGGAGACCTTTACCGGGGAGCTGTTTTTT. This sequence joins TRBV30 and TRBJ2-2, with D unclear. This CDR3 contains 13 residues. The V end lost 3 bases, the J end lost 5 bases, and 10 bases lay between the germline ends. From germline, CDR1 is GTSNPN and CDR2 SVGIG (reference sequence).

The sample holds a few counts of this clonotype. The CDR3, as DNA: TGCGCCAGCAGCCAGGGACAGCCCGTCAATGAGCAGTTCTTC. Translated, it gives CASSQGQPVNEQFF. The genes are TRBV5-1 and TRBJ2-1; TRBD1 matches at 7 bases. Germline-derived CDR1 and CDR2 are SGHRS and YFSETQ. The CDR3 length is 14 residues. J lost 6 bases, V lost 4 bases, and 7 bases had no gene match.